Listed below are T cell receptor beta chains from one sample, sequenced in a study of type 1 regulatory T cells. TCRdb called the reads again in MiXCR, with one record for every CDR3 protein. The sample shows 88,000 or so distinct CDR3 sequences, roughly 28% of them seen only once. Sequenced material: CD4+ T cells, either the whole sample or a sorted fraction (not recorded which). These receptors were obtained from a human donor in good health. CDR3s include the opening cysteine and the closing phenylalanine or tryptophan. Each record gives: clone size, V gene, D gene, J gene, CDR3 protein, CDR3 DNA. The D gene is left open where the match is weak. Only some rows state a clone size, as once, few, many or a class for expanded clones.

clone_size: few; v_call: TRBV7-2; d_call: NA; j_call: TRBJ1-1; cdr3_aa: CASSFSPDTEAFF; cdr3_nt: TGTGCCAGCAGCTTTAGTCCTGACACTGAAGCTTTCTTT
clone_size: few; v_call: TRBV15; d_call: NA; j_call: TRBJ2-6; cdr3_aa: CATSRLGQGIGSGANVLTF; cdr3_nt: TGTGCCACCAGCAGATTGGGGCAGGGGATCGGCTCTGGGGCCAACGTCCTGACTTTC
clone_size: few; v_call: TRBV11-2; d_call: NA; j_call: TRBJ2-7; cdr3_aa: CASSFRGAGASEQYF; cdr3_nt: TGTGCCAGCAGCTTTAGAGGGGCGGGCGCAAGCGAGCAGTACTTC
clone_size: NA; v_call: TRBV11-2; d_call: TRBD2; j_call: TRBJ2-2; cdr3_aa: CASRGLAGGQGGELFF; cdr3_nt: TGTGCCAGCAGGGGACTAGCGGGAGGCCAGGGCGGGGAGCTGTTTTTT
clone_size: NA; v_call: TRBV9; d_call: TRBD2; j_call: TRBJ2-3; cdr3_aa: CASSLGLAGRDTQYF; cdr3_nt: TGTGCCAGCAGCCTCGGACTAGCGGGAAGAGATACGCAGTATTTT
clone_size: few; v_call: TRBV6-2/TRBV6-3; d_call: TRBD2; j_call: TRBJ2-7; cdr3_aa: CASSSPTSGSPYEQYF; cdr3_nt: TGTGCCAGCAGTTCCCCTACTAGCGGGAGCCCCTACGAGCAGTACTTC
clone_size: NA; v_call: TRBV20-1; d_call: NA; j_call: TRBJ1-2; cdr3_aa: CSASQGYNYGYTF; cdr3_nt: TGCAGTGCTAGTCAGGGGTACAACTATGGCTACACCTTC
clone_size: few; v_call: TRBV20-1; d_call: TRBD2; j_call: TRBJ2-6; cdr3_aa: CSAVAGGSGANVLTF; cdr3_nt: TGCAGTGCTGTAGCGGGAGGCTCTGGGGCCAACGTCCTGACTTTC
clone_size: NA; v_call: TRBV7-9; d_call: TRBD1; j_call: TRBJ2-1; cdr3_aa: CASSPNRGMYNEQFF; cdr3_nt: TGTGCCAGCAGCCCCAACAGGGGTATGTACAATGAGCAGTTCTTC
clone_size: few; v_call: TRBV18; d_call: NA; j_call: TRBJ2-1; cdr3_aa: CASSPRGIDEQFF; cdr3_nt: TGTGCCAGCTCACCAAGGGGGATCGATGAGCAGTTCTTC
clone_size: NA; v_call: TRBV20-1; d_call: NA; j_call: TRBJ2-1; cdr3_aa: CSARPGGTDNEQFF; cdr3_nt: TGCAGTGCTCGGCCTGGGGGAACGGACAATGAGCAGTTCTTC
clone_size: few; v_call: TRBV5-1; d_call: NA; j_call: TRBJ2-6; cdr3_aa: CASSLAGSGANVLTF; cdr3_nt: TGCGCCAGCAGCTTGGCGGGCTCTGGGGCCAACGTCCTGACTTTC
clone_size: few; v_call: TRBV29-1; d_call: TRBD1; j_call: TRBJ2-7; cdr3_aa: CSVVRTGISYEQYF; cdr3_nt: TGCAGCGTTGTTAGGACAGGGATTTCCTACGAGCAGTACTTC
clone_size: NA; v_call: TRBV7-2; d_call: TRBD2; j_call: TRBJ2-3; cdr3_aa: CASSLSAGGSDTQYF; cdr3_nt: TGTGCCAGCAGCTTATCCGCGGGAGGATCAGATACGCAGTATTTT
clone_size: many; v_call: TRBV7-2; d_call: TRBD1; j_call: TRBJ1-2; cdr3_aa: CASSLGLQGADGYTF; cdr3_nt: TGTGCCAGCAGCTTAGGTTTACAGGGGGCGGATGGCTACACCTTC
clone_size: NA; v_call: TRBV24-1; d_call: NA; j_call: TRBJ1-2; cdr3_aa: CATSDPAGALGYTF; cdr3_nt: TGTGCCACCAGTGATCCCGCAGGGGCCCTGGGCTACACCTTC
clone_size: NA; v_call: TRBV15; d_call: NA; j_call: TRBJ2-7; cdr3_aa: CATSKSRNDYEQYF; cdr3_nt: TGTGCCACCAGTAAATCTCGGAACGACTACGAGCAGTACTTC
clone_size: NA; v_call: TRBV29-1; d_call: NA; j_call: TRBJ1-1; cdr3_aa: CSVERLGRGNTEAFF; cdr3_nt: TGCAGCGTTGAACGTCTGGGGAGGGGTAACACTGAAGCTTTCTTT
clone_size: few; v_call: TRBV28; d_call: TRBD2; j_call: TRBJ2-1; cdr3_aa: CASSDPLVQSSGDYNEQFF; cdr3_nt: TGTGCCAGCAGCGACCCCCTCGTGCAGTCCAGCGGGGACTACAATGAGCAGTTCTTC
clone_size: NA; v_call: TRBV4-2; d_call: NA; j_call: TRBJ2-1; cdr3_aa: CASSQSNRDFIYNEQFF; cdr3_nt: TGTGCCAGCAGCCAATCAAACCGGGACTTCATATACAATGAGCAGTTCTTC
clone_size: NA; v_call: TRBV18; d_call: NA; j_call: TRBJ2-7; cdr3_aa: CASSPGAGIYEQYF; cdr3_nt: TGTGCCAGCTCACCAGGGGCAGGCATCTACGAGCAGTACTTC
clone_size: NA; v_call: TRBV11-1; d_call: TRBD2; j_call: TRBJ2-7; cdr3_aa: CASSPLSGIYEQYF; cdr3_nt: TGTGCCAGCAGCCCCTTGAGCGGGATCTACGAGCAGTACTTC
clone_size: NA; v_call: TRBV7-9; d_call: TRBD1; j_call: TRBJ2-7; cdr3_aa: CASSLTAWTGAYEQYF; cdr3_nt: TGTGCCAGCAGCCTTACGGCCTGGACAGGGGCCTACGAGCAGTACTTC
clone_size: NA; v_call: TRBV2; d_call: NA; j_call: TRBJ1-5; cdr3_aa: CASSGRARNNQPQHF; cdr3_nt: TGTGCCAGCAGTGGTCGGGCGAGAAACAATCAGCCCCAGCATTTT
clone_size: NA; v_call: TRBV3-1; d_call: TRBD1; j_call: TRBJ2-5; cdr3_aa: CASSQDSAGGETQYF; cdr3_nt: TGTGCCAGCAGCCAAGATTCTGCAGGGGGAGAGACCCAGTACTTC
clone_size: few; v_call: TRBV11-2; d_call: NA; j_call: TRBJ2-3; cdr3_aa: CASSPPWRTDTQYF; cdr3_nt: TGTGCCAGCAGCCCGCCATGGAGGACAGATACGCAGTATTTT
clone_size: few; v_call: TRBV20-1; d_call: NA; j_call: TRBJ1-5; cdr3_aa: CSADSDSNQPQHF; cdr3_nt: TGCAGTGCTGACAGTGACAGCAATCAGCCCCAGCATTTT
clone_size: NA; v_call: TRBV7-3; d_call: TRBD2; j_call: TRBJ2-2; cdr3_aa: CASSLRAGGPDGELFF; cdr3_nt: TGTGCCAGCAGCTTAAGGGCGGGAGGGCCGGACGGGGAGCTGTTTTTT
clone_size: few; v_call: TRBV7-2; d_call: TRBD1; j_call: TRBJ1-4; cdr3_aa: CASSVDREGEKLFF; cdr3_nt: TGTGCCAGCAGCGTAGACAGGGAGGGCGAGAAACTGTTTTTT
clone_size: NA; v_call: TRBV7-2; d_call: NA; j_call: TRBJ2-3; cdr3_aa: CASSLEQGGADTQYF; cdr3_nt: TGTGCCAGCAGCTTAGAACAGGGAGGAGCAGATACGCAGTATTTT
clone_size: NA; v_call: TRBV4-3; d_call: TRBD2; j_call: TRBJ2-1; cdr3_aa: CASSQDSTSGNEQFF; cdr3_nt: TGCGCCAGCAGCCAAGATAGTACTAGCGGAAATGAGCAGTTCTTC
clone_size: NA; v_call: TRBV7-9; d_call: TRBD1; j_call: TRBJ1-5; cdr3_aa: CASSLGDRENQPQHF; cdr3_nt: TGTGCCAGCAGCTTAGGGGACAGGGAGAATCAGCCCCAGCATTTT
clone_size: NA; v_call: TRBV2; d_call: NA; j_call: TRBJ2-7; cdr3_aa: CASTLSRYEQYF; cdr3_nt: TGTGCCAGCACCCTCAGCAGATACGAGCAGTACTTC
clone_size: NA; v_call: TRBV19; d_call: NA; j_call: TRBJ2-1; cdr3_aa: CASSMGLMFEQFF; cdr3_nt: TGTGCCAGTAGTATGGGGCTGATGTTTGAGCAGTTCTTC
clone_size: few; v_call: TRBV3-1; d_call: NA; j_call: TRBJ1-5; cdr3_aa: CASSQGVGFQPQHF; cdr3_nt: TGTGCCAGCAGCCAAGGTGTCGGGTTTCAGCCCCAGCATTTT
clone_size: once; v_call: TRBV20-1; d_call: TRBD2; j_call: TRBJ2-7; cdr3_aa: CSARLFGLAGGLEQYF; cdr3_nt: TGCAGTGCCAGACTTTTCGGACTAGCGGGAGGGCTAGAGCAGTACTTC
clone_size: few; v_call: TRBV7-2; d_call: TRBD1; j_call: TRBJ1-2; cdr3_aa: CASSSSGTGVYGYTF; cdr3_nt: TGTGCCAGCAGCTCTTCCGGGACAGGGGTTTATGGCTACACCTTC
clone_size: NA; v_call: TRBV20-1; d_call: NA; j_call: TRBJ2-1; cdr3_aa: CSGIDKYNEQFF; cdr3_nt: TGCAGTGGAATCGACAAGTACAATGAGCAGTTCTTC
clone_size: NA; v_call: TRBV10-3; d_call: TRBD1; j_call: TRBJ1-1; cdr3_aa: CAISDYRGRNTEAFF; cdr3_nt: TGTGCCATCAGTGACTACAGGGGGCGGAACACTGAAGCTTTCTTT
clone_size: once; v_call: TRBV10-3; d_call: TRBD2; j_call: TRBJ2-1; cdr3_aa: CTISDLGLPENEQFF; cdr3_nt: TGTACCATCAGTGACCTGGGACTACCTGAGAATGAGCAGTTCTTC
clone_size: few; v_call: TRBV6-2/TRBV6-3; d_call: TRBD2; j_call: TRBJ2-1; cdr3_aa: CASSLWTSGRPEQFF; cdr3_nt: TGTGCCAGCAGTTTATGGACTAGCGGGCGACCTGAGCAGTTCTTC
clone_size: few; v_call: TRBV5-1; d_call: TRBD2; j_call: TRBJ2-7; cdr3_aa: CASSLDMASGLSEQYF; cdr3_nt: TGCGCCAGCAGCTTGGATATGGCTAGCGGGTTGAGCGAGCAGTACTTC
clone_size: few; v_call: TRBV3-1; d_call: NA; j_call: TRBJ1-2; cdr3_aa: CASSYTSGYTF; cdr3_nt: TGTGCCAGCAGCTACACATCTGGCTACACCTTC
clone_size: few; v_call: TRBV18; d_call: TRBD1; j_call: TRBJ1-2; cdr3_aa: CASSPDGTGFYGYTF; cdr3_nt: TGTGCCAGCTCACCTGACGGGACAGGCTTCTATGGCTACACCTTC
clone_size: NA; v_call: TRBV20-1; d_call: NA; j_call: TRBJ1-1; cdr3_aa: CSAVGETEAFF; cdr3_nt: TGCAGTGCTGTGGGGGAAACTGAAGCTTTCTTT
clone_size: few; v_call: TRBV27; d_call: TRBD2; j_call: TRBJ2-7; cdr3_aa: CASSSSGRAPPREQYF; cdr3_nt: TGTGCCAGCAGTTCCTCCGGGAGGGCCCCCCCGAGAGAGCAGTACTTC